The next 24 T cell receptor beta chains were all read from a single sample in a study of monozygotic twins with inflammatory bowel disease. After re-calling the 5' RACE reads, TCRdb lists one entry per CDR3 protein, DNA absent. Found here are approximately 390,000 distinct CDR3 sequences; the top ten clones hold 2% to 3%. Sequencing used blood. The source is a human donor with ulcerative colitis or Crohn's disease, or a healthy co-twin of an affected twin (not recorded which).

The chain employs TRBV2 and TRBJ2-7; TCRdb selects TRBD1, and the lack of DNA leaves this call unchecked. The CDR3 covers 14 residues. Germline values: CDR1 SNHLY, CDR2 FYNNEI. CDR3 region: CASRGPPKVYEQYF.

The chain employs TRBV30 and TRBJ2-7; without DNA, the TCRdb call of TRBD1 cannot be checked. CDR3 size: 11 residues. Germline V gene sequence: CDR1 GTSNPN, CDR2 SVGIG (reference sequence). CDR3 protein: CAWRGGNEQYF.

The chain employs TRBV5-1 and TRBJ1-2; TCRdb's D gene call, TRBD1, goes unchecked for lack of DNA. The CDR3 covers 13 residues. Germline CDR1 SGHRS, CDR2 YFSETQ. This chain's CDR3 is CASSPGGDLDYTF.

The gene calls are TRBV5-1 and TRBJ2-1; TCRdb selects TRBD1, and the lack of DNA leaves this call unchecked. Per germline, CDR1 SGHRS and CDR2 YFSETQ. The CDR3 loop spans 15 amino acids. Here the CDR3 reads CASSGERNSLNEQFF. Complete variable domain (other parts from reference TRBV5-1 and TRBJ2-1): KAGVTQTPRYLIKTRGQQVTLSCSPISGHRSVSWYQQTPGQGLQFLFEYFSETQRNKGNFPGRFSGRQFSNSRSEMNVSTLELGDSALYLCASSGERNSLNEQFFGPGTRLTVL.

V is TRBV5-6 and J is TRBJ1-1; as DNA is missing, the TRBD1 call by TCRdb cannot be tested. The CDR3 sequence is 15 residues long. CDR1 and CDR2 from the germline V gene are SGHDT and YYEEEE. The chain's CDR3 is CASSLVRARNTEAFF.

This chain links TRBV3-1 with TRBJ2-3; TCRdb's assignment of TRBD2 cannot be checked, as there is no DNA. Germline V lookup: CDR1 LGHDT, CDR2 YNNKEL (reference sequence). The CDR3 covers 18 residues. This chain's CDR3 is CASSPPLGLAGGTDTQYF.

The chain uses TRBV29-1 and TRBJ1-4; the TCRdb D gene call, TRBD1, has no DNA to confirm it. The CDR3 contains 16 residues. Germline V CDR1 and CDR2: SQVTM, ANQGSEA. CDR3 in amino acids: CSVVIAGVGNNEKLFF.

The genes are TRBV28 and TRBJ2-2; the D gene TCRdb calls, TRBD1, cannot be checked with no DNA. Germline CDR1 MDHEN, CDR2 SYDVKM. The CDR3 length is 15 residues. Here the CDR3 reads CASRTQDRAAGELFF.

The CDR3 region is CASSQDLAIGTMMSNQPQHF. This rearrangement joins TRBV4-3 to TRBJ1-5. This CDR3 is 20 amino acids long. CDR1 is LGHNA, CDR2 YSLEER, per germline.

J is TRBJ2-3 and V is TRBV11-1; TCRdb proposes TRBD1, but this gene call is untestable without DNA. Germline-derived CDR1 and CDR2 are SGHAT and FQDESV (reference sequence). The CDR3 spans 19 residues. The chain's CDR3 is CASSFLAIGQGPSTDTQYF.

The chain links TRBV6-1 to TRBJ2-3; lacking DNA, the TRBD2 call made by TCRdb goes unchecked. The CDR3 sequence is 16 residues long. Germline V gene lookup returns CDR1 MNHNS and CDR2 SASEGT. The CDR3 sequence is CASSESGGPPGDTQYF.

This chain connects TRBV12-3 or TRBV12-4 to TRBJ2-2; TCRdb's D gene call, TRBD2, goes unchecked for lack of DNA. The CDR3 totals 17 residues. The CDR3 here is CASSLGPAIQGAGELFF.

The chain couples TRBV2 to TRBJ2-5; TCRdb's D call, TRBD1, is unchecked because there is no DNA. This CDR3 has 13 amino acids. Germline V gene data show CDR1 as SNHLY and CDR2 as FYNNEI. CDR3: CASSNVQGETQYF.

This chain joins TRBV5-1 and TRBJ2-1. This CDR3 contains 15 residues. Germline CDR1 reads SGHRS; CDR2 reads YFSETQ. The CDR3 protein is CASSLASSGYHEQFF.

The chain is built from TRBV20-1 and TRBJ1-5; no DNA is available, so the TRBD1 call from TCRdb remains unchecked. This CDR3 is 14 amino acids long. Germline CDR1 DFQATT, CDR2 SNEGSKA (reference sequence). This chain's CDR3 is CSARETGGPQPQHF.

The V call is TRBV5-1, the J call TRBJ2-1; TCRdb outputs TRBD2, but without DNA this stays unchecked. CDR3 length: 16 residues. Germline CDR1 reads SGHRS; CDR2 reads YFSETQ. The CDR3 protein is CASSLMTSGTHNEQFF. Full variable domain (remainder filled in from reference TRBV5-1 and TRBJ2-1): KAGVTQTPRYLIKTRGQQVTLSCSPISGHRSVSWYQQTPGQGLQFLFEYFSETQRNKGNFPGRFSGRQFSNSRSEMNVSTLELGDSALYLCASSLMTSGTHNEQFFGPGTRLTVL.

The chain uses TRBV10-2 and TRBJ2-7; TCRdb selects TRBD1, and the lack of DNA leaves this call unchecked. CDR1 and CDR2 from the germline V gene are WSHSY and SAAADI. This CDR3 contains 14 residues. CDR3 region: CASSDRGLVYEQYF.

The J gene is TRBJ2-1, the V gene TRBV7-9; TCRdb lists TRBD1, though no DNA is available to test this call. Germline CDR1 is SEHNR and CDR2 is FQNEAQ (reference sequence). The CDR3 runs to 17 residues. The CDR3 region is CASSLVNRLFGNNEQFF.

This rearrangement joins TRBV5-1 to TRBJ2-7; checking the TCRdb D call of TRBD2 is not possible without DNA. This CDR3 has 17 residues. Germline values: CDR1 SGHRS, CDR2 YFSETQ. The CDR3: CASSLAASGSPSYEQYF.

CDR3 region: CSARRGPQDYTEAFF. The chain recombines TRBV20-1 with TRBJ1-1. This CDR3 contains 15 residues. Per the germline V gene, CDR1 is DFQATT and CDR2 is SNEGSKA (reference sequence).

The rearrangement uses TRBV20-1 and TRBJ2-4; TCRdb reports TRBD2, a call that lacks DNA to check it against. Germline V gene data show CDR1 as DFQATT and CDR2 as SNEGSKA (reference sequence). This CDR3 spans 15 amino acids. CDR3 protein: CSVPTGPLAKNIQYF.

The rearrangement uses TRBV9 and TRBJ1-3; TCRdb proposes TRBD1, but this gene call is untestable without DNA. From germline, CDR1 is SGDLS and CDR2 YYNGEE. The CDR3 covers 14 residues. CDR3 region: CASSAGTPGNTIYF.

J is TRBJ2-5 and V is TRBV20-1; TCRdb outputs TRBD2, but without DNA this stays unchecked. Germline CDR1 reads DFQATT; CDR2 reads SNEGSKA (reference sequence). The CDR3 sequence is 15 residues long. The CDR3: CSASPTGLAAETQYF.

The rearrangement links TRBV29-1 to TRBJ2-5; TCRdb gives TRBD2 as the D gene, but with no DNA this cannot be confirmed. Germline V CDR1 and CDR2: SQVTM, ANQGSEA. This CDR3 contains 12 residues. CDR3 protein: CSVRQSGGTQYF.